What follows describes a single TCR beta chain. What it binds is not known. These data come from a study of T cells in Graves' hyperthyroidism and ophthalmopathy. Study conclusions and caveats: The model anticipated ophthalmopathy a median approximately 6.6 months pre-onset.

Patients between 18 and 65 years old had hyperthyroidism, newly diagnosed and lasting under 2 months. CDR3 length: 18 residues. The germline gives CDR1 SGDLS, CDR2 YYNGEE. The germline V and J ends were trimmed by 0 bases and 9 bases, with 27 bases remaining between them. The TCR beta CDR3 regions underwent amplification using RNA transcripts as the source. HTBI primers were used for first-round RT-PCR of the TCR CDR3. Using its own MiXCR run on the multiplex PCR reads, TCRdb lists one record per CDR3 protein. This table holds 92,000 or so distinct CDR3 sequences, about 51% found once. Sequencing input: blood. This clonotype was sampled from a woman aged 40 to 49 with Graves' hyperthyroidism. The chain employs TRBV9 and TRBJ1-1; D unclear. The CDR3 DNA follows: TGTGCCAGCAGCGTAGGAAGGTGGGAGGCTAACACCGGGGAGAAAGCTTTCTTT. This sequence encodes CASSVGRWEANTGEKAFF.